This T cell receptor beta chain was recovered during a study of early T cells in non-severe SARS-CoV-2 infection. About the study: It was bulk RNA from unsorted whole blood that was sequenced, and the chains were unpaired.

V shed 8 bases, J shed 0 bases, and the junction held 3 bases outside the gene matches. Germline loops: CDR1 ENHRY, CDR2 SYGVKD. The CDR3 runs 13 residues. TCRdb used MiXCR to reprocess the 5' RACE reads, holding one entry per CDR3 protein. The sample carries tens of thousands of distinct CDR3 sequences, more than 9% recorded once. This clonotype was seen more than once but under ten times. The specimen was whole blood. The source is an adult who was a healthcare worker with PCR-confirmed SARS-CoV-2 infection or an uninfected control (not recorded which). The chain employs TRBV10-3 and TRBJ1-1, with TRBD1 matching 7 bases. The CDR3 DNA sequence: TGTGCCATCCTCGGGACAGTGAACACTGAAGCTTTCTTT. Protein: CAILGTVNTEAFF.